One and the same sample provided the 14 T cell receptor beta chains below, sequenced in a study of blood T cell repertoires in COVID-19. The assay was immunoSEQ multiplex PCR, and TCRdb's table has in-frame clones only and misses some. The sample consists of approximately 83,000 clones, about 75% of them appearing once. Sequenced sample: peripheral blood. The source of these receptors is a woman older than 75 with acute or convalescent COVID-19.

The chain has TRBV9 and TRBJ2-2; TRBD2 matches 10 bases. The CDR3 covers 17 residues. Germline CDR1 SGDLS, CDR2 YYNGEE. Trimming at V came to 4 bases and at J to 7 bases, leaving 13 bases not matched to a gene. The CDR3 loop reads CASSTTLAGALSGELFF. As DNA, the CDR3 is TGTGCCAGCAGCACCACGCTAGCGGGGGCCCTCAGCGGGGAGCTGTTTTTT. The full variable domain, rest sourced from reference TRBV9 and TRBJ2-2, is DSGVTQTPKHLITATGQRVTLRCSPRSGDLSVYWYQQSLDQGLQFLIQYYNGEERAKGNILERFSAQQFPDLHSELNLSSLELGDSALYFCASSTTLAGALSGELFFGEGSRLTVL.

This clone occurred a few times. The chain carries TRBV2 and TRBJ1-6, with 7 bases lining up with TRBD1. The V segment lost 6 bases and the J segment 17 bases; nucleotides outside the gene matches: 7. CDR1 is SNHLY and CDR2 is FYNNEI in the germline V gene. CDR3 length: 11 residues. The CDR3 region has the DNA TGTGCCAGCAGCTCGCAGGGGGTGATCCACTTT. Translation gives CASSSQGVIHF.

This clone was detected a few times. J is TRBJ2-3 and V is TRBV27, with 7 bases matching TRBD2. CDR3 size: 15 residues. Germline lookup yields CDR1 MNHEY and CDR2 SMNVEV (reference sequence). V was clipped by 3 bases and J by 7 bases; unmatched bases: 10. CDR3 protein: CASSLASGLKHTQYF. The DNA for the CDR3 is TGTGCCAGCAGTTTGGCTAGCGGACTTAAACATACGCAGTATTTT.

J is TRBJ2-5 and V is TRBV28, with 10 nucleotides matching TRBD1. Germline V CDR1 and CDR2: MDHEN, SYDVKM. V was pared by 7 bases and J by 4 bases, with 12 bases of the junction left unmatched. This CDR3 spans 16 amino acids. In nucleotides, the CDR3 is TGTGCCAGCATCCCCCCGACAGGGGGCTTCGGAGAGACCCAGTACTTC. Translating gives CASIPPTGGFGETQYF.

The gene calls are TRBV12-5 and TRBJ2-5; TRBD1 is a possible D gene (6 bases). CDR1 is LGHNT, CDR2 FRNRAP, per germline. This CDR3 region has 13 residues. Trimming took off 0 bases at V and 7 bases at J, with 9 bases between the two ends. CDR3 in amino acids: CASGLVGARTQYF. The CDR3 DNA reads TGTGCTAGTGGTTTGGTGGGGGCTCGGACCCAGTACTTC.

The chain recombines TRBV28 with TRBJ1-1; D may be TRBD1 (6 bases). CDR1 and CDR2 from the germline V gene are MDHEN and SYDVKM. The CDR3 runs 17 residues. Trimming pared 4 bases from V and 0 bases from J, leaving 18 bases between. CDR3 DNA sequence: TGTGCCAGCAGTTCGATATGGGGGGGGACATTGAACACTGAAGCTTTCTTT. Its protein product is CASSSIWGGTLNTEAFF.

The CDR3 bases are TGTGCCAGCAGCGCCGGGGGACAGACTGAAAAACTGTTTTTT. Translating gives CASSAGGQTEKLFF. The chain has TRBV9 and TRBJ1-4, with 7 bases fitting TRBD1. Trimming removed 3 bases from V and 7 bases from J; junction bases left unmatched: 6. CDR1 SGDLS and CDR2 YYNGEE come from the germline V gene. The CDR3 spans 14 residues. The complete variable domain, with remaining parts taken from reference TRBV9 and TRBJ1-4, reads DSGVTQTPKHLITATGQRVTLRCSPRSGDLSVYWYQQSLDQGLQFLIQYYNGEERAKGNILERFSAQQFPDLHSELNLSSLELGDSALYFCASSAGGQTEKLFFGSGTQLSVL.

This clone occurred a few times. The chain combines TRBV6-5 with TRBJ1-1; the match to TRBD1 covers 7 bases. The germline CDR1 and CDR2 sequences are MNHEY and SVGAGI. V lost 1 base, J lost 0 bases, and 2 bases stayed unmatched. The CDR3 is 15 residues long. The CDR3 region has the DNA TGTGCCAGCAGTTACTGGGACAGCATGAACACTGAAGCTTTCTTT. It codes for CASSYWDSMNTEAFF.

The chain combines TRBV2 with TRBJ1-2; no clear D. Deletions cut 7 bases from V and 4 bases from J, with 7 bases between. This CDR3 has 11 residues. Looked up from germline, CDR1 is SNHLY and CDR2 is FYNNEI. CDR3 region: CASTRIYGYTF. The CDR3 DNA reads as TGTGCCAGCACCAGAATCTATGGCTACACCTTC. Drawing the rest from reference TRBV2 and TRBJ1-2, the complete variable domain is EPEVTQTPSHQVTQMGQEVILRCVPISNHLYFYWYRQILGQKVEFLVSFYNNEISEKSEIFDDQFSVERPDGSNFTLKIRSTKLEDSAMYFCASTRIYGYTFGSGTRLTVV.

The chain uses TRBV7-6 and TRBJ2-1, with TRBD2 identical over 10 bases. V was clipped by 4 bases and J by 2 bases; unmatched bases: 8. There are 17 residues in the CDR3. Germline V gene sequence: CDR1 SGHVS, CDR2 FNYEAQ. The CDR3, as DNA: TGTGCCAGCAGCTCCTGGAGGACTAGCGGAGCCTACAATGAGCAGTTCTTC. Translating gives CASSSWRTSGAYNEQFF.

This CDR3 is CASSLGTGYEQYF. In DNA form, the CDR3 reads TGTGCCAGCAGCCTTGGGACAGGGTACGAGCAGTACTTC. The chain is built from TRBV5-4 and TRBJ2-7; 9 bases agree with TRBD1. Trimming removed 4 bases from V and 4 bases from J; junction bases left unmatched: 3. Germline V gives CDR1 SGHNT, CDR2 YYREEE (reference sequence). CDR3 length equals 13 residues.

The chain uses TRBV5-5 and TRBJ1-2, with 7 bases lining up with TRBD1. Germline V CDR1 and CDR2: SGHKS, YYEKEE (reference sequence). V lost 4 bases and J lost 4; bases outside the gene matches: 10. This CDR3 is 15 amino acids long. CDR3: CASSPGQVEGYGYTF. CDR3 DNA sequence: TGTGCCAGCAGCCCCGGACAGGTTGAGGGCTATGGCTACACCTTC.

The chain couples TRBV30 to TRBJ1-4, with a weak D call TRBD1 (5 bases). The germline gives CDR1 GTSNPN, CDR2 SVGIG (reference sequence). Trimming took 6 bases from V and 7 from J, leaving 15 bases between them. The CDR3 extends over 13 amino acids. The CDR3 protein is CACQGNGGEKLFF. DNA of the CDR3: TGTGCCTGCCAGGGAAACGGGGGTGAAAAACTGTTTTTT.

The V and J genes are TRBV29-1 and TRBJ1-4, with D maybe TRBD1 (5 bases). This CDR3 region has 13 residues. The V end was cut by 7 bases, the J end by 4 bases, with 13 bases between. Germline CDR1 is SQVTM and CDR2 is ANQGSEA. CDR3 residues: CSGGDSHNEKLFF. Written as DNA, the CDR3 is TGCAGCGGTGGAGACAGTCATAATGAAAAACTGTTTTTT. The variable domain in full, completed from reference TRBV29-1 and TRBJ1-4, reads SAVISQKPSRDICQRGTSLTIQCQVDSQVTMMFWYRQQPGQSLTLIATANQGSEATYESGFVIDKFPISRPNLTFSTLTVSNMSPEDSSIYLCSGGDSHNEKLFFGSGTQLSVL.